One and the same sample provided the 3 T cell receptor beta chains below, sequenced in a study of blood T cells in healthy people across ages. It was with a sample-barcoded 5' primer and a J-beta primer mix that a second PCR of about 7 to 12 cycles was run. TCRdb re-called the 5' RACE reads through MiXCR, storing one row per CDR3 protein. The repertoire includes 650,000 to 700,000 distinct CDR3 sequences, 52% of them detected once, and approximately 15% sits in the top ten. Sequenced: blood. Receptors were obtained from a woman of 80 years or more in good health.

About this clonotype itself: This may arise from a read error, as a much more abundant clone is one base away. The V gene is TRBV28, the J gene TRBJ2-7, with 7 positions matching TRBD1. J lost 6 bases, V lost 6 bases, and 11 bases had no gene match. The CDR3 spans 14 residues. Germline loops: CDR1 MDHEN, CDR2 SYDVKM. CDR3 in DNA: TGTGCCAGCAGCCCCGGACAGGTAGGCTGCGAGCAGTACTTC. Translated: CASSPGQVGCEQYF. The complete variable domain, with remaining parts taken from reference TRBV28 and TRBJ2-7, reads DVKVTQSSRYLVKRTGEKVFLECVQDMDHENMFWYRQDPGLGLRLIYFSYDVKMKEKGDIPEGYSVSREKKERFSLILESASTNQTSMYLCASSPGQVGCEQYFGPGTRLTVT.

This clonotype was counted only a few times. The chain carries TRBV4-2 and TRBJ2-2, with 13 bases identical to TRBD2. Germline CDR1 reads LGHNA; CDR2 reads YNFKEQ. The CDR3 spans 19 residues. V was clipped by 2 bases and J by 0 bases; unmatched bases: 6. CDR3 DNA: TGTGCCAGCAGCCAAACTAGCGGGGGGGCCCAAGCGAACACCGGGGAGCTGTTTTTT. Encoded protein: CASSQTSGGAQANTGELFF.

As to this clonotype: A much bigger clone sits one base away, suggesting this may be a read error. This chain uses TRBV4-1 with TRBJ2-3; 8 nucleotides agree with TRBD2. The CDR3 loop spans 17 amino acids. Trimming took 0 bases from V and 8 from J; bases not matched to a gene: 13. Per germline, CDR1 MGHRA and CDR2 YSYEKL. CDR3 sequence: CASSQEGGASGLGTQYF. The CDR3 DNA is TGCGCCAGCAGCCAAGAGGGTGGTGCTAGCGGGTTAGGTACGCAGTATTTT.